This TCR beta chain was found in a study of blood T cell repertoires in COVID-19. Sequenced by immunoSEQ multiplex PCR; TCRdb stores in-frame clones only, minus some. The data show roughly 270,000 clones, 80% to 85% seen once. The study drew participants aged roughly 18 to 95 years from 24 US areas. The TCR originated in a man aged 40-50 years who had been exposed to COVID-19. The sample comprised PBMCs or T cells enriched from blood (not recorded which).

CDR3 loop: CASSRESYNEQFF. The DNA of the CDR3 is TGTGCCAGCTCCCGGGAGTCCTACAATGAGCAGTTCTTC. This chain connects TRBV27 to TRBJ2-1; a weak D match, TRBD2 (6 bases). Germline values: CDR1 MNHEY, CDR2 SMNVEV (reference sequence). The CDR3 consists of 13 residues. V shed 8 bases and J shed 1 base, with 9 bases lying between them.